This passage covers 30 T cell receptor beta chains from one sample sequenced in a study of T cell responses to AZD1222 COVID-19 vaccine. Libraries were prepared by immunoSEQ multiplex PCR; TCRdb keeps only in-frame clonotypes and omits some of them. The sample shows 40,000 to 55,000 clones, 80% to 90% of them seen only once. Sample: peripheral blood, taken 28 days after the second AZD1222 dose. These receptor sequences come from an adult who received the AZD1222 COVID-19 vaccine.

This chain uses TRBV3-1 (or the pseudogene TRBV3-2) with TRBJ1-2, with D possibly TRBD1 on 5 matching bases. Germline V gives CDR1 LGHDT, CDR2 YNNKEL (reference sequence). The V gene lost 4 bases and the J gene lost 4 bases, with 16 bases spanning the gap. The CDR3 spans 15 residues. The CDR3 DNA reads TGTGCCAGCAGCCCTACCTTAGTGACAGCCTATGGCTACACCTTC. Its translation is CASSPTLVTAYGYTF.

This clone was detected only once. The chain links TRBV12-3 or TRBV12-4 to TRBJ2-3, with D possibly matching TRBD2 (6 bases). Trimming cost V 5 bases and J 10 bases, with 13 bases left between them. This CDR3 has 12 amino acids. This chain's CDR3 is CASSPSGTSQYF. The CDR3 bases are TGTGCCAGCAGTCCATCCGGGACTTCGCAGTATTTT.

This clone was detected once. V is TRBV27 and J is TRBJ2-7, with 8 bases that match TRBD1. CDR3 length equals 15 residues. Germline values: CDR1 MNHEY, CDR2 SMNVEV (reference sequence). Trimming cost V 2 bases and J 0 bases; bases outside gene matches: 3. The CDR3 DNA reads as TGTGCCAGCAGTTTAAGGGGACAGGACTCCTACGAGCAGTACTTC. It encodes CASSLRGQDSYEQYF.

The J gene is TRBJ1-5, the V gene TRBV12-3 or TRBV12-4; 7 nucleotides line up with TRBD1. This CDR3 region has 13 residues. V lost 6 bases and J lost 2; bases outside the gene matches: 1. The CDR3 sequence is CASRGTGNQPQHF. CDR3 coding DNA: TGTGCCAGCAGGGGGACAGGCAATCAGCCCCAGCATTTT.

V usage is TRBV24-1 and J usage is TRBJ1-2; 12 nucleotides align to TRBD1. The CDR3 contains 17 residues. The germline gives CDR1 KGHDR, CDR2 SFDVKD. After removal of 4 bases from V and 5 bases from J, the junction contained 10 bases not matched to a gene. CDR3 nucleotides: TGTGCCACCAGTGACGTTGGCGGGACAGGGGGCGCATATGGCTACACCTTC. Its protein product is CATSDVGGTGGAYGYTF.

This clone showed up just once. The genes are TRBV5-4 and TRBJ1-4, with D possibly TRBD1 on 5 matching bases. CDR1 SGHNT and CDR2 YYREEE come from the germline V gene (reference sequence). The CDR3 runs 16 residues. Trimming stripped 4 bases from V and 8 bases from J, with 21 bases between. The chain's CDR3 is CASSSISGQGAEKLFF. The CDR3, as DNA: TGTGCCAGCAGCAGCATTAGCGGGCAGGGTGCAGAAAAACTGTTTTTT.

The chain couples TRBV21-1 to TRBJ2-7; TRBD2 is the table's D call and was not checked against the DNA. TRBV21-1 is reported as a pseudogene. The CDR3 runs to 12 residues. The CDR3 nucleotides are TGTGCCAGACCTGGGACTGACTACGAGCAGTACTTC. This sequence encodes CARPGTDYEQYF.

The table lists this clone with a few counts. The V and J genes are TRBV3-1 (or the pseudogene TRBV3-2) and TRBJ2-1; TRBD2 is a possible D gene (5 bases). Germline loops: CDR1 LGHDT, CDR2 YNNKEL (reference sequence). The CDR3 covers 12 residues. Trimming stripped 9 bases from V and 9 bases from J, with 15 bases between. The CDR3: CASYGDRGEQFF. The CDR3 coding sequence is TGTGCCAGTTACGGGGATAGAGGTGAGCAGTTCTTC.

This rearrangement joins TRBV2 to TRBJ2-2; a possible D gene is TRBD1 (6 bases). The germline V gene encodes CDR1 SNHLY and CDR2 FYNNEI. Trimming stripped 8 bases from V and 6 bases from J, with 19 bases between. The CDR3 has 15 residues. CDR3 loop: CASSSGTLNAGELFF. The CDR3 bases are TGTGCCAGCTCCTCCGGGACACTTAACGCCGGGGAGCTGTTTTTT.

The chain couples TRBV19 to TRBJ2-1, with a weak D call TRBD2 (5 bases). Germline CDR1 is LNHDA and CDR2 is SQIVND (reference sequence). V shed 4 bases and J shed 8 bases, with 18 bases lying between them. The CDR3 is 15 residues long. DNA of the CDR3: TGTGCCAGTAGTACCTCGGCCCTTCTTAGCGATGAGCAGTTCTTC. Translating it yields CASSTSALLSDEQFF. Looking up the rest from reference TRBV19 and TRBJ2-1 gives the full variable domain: DGGITQSPKYLFRKEGQNVTLSCEQNLNHDAMYWYRQDPGQGLRLIYYSQIVNDFQKGDIAEGYSVSREKKESFPLTVTSAQKNPTAFYLCASSTSALLSDEQFFGPGTRLTVL.

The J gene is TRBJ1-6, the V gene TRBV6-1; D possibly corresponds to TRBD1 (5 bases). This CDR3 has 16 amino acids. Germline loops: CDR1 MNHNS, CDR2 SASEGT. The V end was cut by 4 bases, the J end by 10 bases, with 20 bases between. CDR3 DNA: TGTGCCAGCAGTGCCACCCGAGGGCGGGGGTGGTCACCCCTCCACTTT. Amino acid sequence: CASSATRGRGWSPLHF.

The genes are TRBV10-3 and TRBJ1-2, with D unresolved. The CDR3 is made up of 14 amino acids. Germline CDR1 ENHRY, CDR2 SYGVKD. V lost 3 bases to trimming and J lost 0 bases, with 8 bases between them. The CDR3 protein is CAISEGRSNYGYTF. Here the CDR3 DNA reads TGTGCCATCAGTGAAGGCAGATCTAACTATGGCTACACCTTC.

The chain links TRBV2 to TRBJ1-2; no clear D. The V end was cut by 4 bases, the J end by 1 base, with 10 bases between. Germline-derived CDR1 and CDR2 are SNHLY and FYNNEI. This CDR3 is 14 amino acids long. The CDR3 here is CASSGYTSNYGYTF. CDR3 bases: TGTGCCAGCAGTGGGTACACGAGTAACTATGGCTACACCTTC.

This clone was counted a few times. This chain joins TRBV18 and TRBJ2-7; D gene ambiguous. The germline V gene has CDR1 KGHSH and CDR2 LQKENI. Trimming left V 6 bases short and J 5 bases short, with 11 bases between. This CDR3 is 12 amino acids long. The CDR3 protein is CASSPQTDEQYF. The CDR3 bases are TGTGCCAGCTCCCCTCAGACGGACGAGCAGTACTTC.

The CDR3, as DNA: TGTGCCAGTACCCCGGCGGGGAGACTTGGCAATGAGCAGTTCTTC. Residues: CASTPAGRLGNEQFF. The genes are TRBV19 and TRBJ2-1; a possible D gene is TRBD2 (6 bases). Trimming took off 7 bases at V and 6 bases at J, with 19 bases between the two ends. The germline gives CDR1 LNHDA, CDR2 SQIVND (reference sequence). The CDR3 totals 15 residues.

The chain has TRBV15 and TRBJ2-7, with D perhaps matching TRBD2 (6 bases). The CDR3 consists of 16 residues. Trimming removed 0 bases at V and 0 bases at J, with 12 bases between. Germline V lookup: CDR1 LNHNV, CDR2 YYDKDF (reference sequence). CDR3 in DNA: TGTGCCACCAGCAGAGATATGGCTAGCGACTCCTACGAGCAGTACTTC. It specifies CATSRDMASDSYEQYF.

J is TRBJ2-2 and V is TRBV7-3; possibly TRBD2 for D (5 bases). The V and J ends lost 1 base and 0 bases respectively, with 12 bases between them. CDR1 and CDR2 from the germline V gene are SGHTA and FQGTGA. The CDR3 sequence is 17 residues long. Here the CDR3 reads CASSLRRIDANTGELFF. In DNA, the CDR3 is TGTGCCAGCAGCTTAAGGAGGATCGACGCGAACACCGGGGAGCTGTTTTTT.

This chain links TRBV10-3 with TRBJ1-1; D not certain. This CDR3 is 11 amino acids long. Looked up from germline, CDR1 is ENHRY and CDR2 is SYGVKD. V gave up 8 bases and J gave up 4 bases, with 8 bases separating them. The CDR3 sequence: CAIQWGTEAFF. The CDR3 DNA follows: TGTGCCATCCAATGGGGCACTGAAGCTTTCTTT.

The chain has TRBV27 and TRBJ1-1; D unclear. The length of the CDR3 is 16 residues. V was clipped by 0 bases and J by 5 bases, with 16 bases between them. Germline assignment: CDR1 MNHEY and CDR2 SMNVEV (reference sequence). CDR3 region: CASSLSSRAGWTEAFF. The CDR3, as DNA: TGTGCCAGCAGTTTATCGTCTCGGGCGGGATGGACTGAAGCTTTCTTT.

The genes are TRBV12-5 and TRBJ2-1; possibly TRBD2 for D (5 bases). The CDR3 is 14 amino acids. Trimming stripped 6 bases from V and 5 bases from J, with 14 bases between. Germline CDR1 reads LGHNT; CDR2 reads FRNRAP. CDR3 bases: TGTGCTAGTGGCCCCGGGGTTGTGGACAATGAGCAGTTCTTC. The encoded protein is CASGPGVVDNEQFF.

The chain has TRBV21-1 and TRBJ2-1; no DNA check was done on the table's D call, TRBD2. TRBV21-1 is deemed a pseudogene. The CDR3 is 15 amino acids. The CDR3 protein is CASSNVGLAGNEQFF. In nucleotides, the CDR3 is TGTGCCAGCAGCAATGTTGGGCTAGCGGGAAATGAGCAGTTCTTC.

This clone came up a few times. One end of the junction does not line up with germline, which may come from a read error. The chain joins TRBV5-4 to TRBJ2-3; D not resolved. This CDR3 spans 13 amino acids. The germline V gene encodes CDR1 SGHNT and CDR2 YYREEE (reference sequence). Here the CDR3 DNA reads TGTGCGAGCAGCCCCGGGCGCACAGATACGCAGTATTTT. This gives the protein CASSPGRTDTQYF.

CDR3 in DNA: TGTGCCAGCAGCCCCGGGGGCCCCCAAGTTGAGCAGTTCTTC. Protein product: CASSPGGPQVEQFF. The chain is built from TRBV7-2 and TRBJ2-1; D is possibly TRBD1 or TRBD2 (6 bases each). Germline V gene data show CDR1 as SGHTA and CDR2 as FQGNSA. The CDR3 contains 14 residues. V was clipped by 5 bases and J by 9 bases, with 17 bases between them.

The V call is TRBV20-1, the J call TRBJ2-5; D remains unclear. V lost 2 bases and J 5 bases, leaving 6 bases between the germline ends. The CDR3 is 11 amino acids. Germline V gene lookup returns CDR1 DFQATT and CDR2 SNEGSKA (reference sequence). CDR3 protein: CSARLVETQYF. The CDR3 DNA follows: TGCAGTGCTAGACTTGTGGAGACCCAGTACTTC.

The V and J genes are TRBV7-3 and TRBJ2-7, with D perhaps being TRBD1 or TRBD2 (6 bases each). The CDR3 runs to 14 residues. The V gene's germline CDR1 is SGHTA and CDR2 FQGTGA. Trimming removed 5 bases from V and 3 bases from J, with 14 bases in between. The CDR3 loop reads CASSLGGGGYEQYF. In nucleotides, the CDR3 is TGTGCCAGCAGCCTTGGTGGAGGGGGCTACGAGCAGTACTTC.

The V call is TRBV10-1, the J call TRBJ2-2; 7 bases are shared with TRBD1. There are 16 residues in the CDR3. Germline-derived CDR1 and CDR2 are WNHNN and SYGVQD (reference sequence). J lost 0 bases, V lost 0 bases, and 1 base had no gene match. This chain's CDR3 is CASSESGTANTGELFF. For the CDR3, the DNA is TGCGCCAGCAGTGAGTCCGGGACAGCGAACACCGGGGAGCTGTTTTTT.

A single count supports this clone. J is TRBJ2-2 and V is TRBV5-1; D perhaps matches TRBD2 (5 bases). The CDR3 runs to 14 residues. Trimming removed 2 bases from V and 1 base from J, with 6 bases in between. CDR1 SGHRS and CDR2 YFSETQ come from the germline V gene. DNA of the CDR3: TGCGCCAGCAGCTTCAGCGGGAACACCGGGGAGCTGTTTTTT. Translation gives CASSFSGNTGELFF.

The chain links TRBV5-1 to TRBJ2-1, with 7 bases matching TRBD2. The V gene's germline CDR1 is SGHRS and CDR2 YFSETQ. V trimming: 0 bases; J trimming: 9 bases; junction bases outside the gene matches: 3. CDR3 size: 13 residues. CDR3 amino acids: CASSLGPGGEQFF. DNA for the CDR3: TGCGCCAGCAGCTTGGGGCCGGGAGGTGAGCAGTTCTTC.

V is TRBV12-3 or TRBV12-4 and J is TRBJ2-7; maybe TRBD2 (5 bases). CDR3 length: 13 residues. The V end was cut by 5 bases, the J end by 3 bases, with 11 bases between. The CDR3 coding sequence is TGTGCCAGCAGTACCGGGAACGACTACGAGCAGTACTTC. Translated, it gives CASSTGNDYEQYF.

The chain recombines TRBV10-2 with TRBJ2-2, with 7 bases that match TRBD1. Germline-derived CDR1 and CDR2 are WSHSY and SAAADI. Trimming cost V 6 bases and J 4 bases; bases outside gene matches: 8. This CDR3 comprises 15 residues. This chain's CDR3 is CASRGQPIVTGELFF. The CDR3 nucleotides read TGCGCCAGCAGGGGACAGCCCATCGTCACCGGGGAGCTGTTTTTT.